This record covers a single T cell receptor (beta chain). Its antigen is undetermined. Germline V lookup: CDR1 LGHNA, CDR2 YSLEER. V shed 4 bases, J shed 3 bases, and the junction held 14 bases outside the gene matches. The CDR3 loop spans 17 amino acids. Sorted regulatory T cells were CD4-positive, CD25-high and CD127-low or negative. These data come from a study of B cell selection in AIRE deficiency. Study results and caveats: Patient Tconv and Treg cells showed healthy-like TCRBV usage, CDR3 length, diversity.

TCRdb's copy holds only in-frame clones and misses some; the assay was immunoSEQ multiplex PCR. This sample has roughly 4,900 clones, with around 87% found just once. This sequence originates from a human donor with AIRE deficiency. This rearrangement joins TRBV4-3 to TRBJ2-7, with 8 bases aligning to TRBD1. Sequenced sample: Tregs sorted from PBMCs. CDR3 sequence reads: CASSREKPGQAFYEQYF. The CDR3, as DNA: TGCGCCAGCAGCCGGGAGAAACCGGGACAGGCTTTCTACGAGCAGTACTTC.